One and the same sample provided the 4 T cell receptor beta chains below, sequenced in a study of blood T cell repertoires in COVID-19. Using immunoSEQ multiplex PCR, the repertoire was profiled, and TCRdb retains in-frame clones only, with some absent. This table has 100,000 to 140,000 clones, 84% appearing once. Sequenced: peripheral blood. These receptor sequences come from a human donor in a cohort sampled during active COVID-19.

The chain recombines TRBV10-3 with TRBJ2-2, with 12 bases fitting TRBD1. Germline CDR1 is ENHRY and CDR2 is SYGVKD. The CDR3 is 18 amino acids. The trim removed 4 bases at V and 6 bases at J, leaving 12 bases unmatched. The CDR3 loop reads CAISASPGQGASAGELFF. As DNA, the CDR3 is TGTGCCATCAGTGCCTCCCCGGGACAGGGGGCTTCCGCCGGGGAGCTGTTTTTT.

The CDR3 is CASSLAASGRSEQYF. The CDR3 bases are TGTGCCAGCAGCTTAGCGGCTAGCGGGAGATCCGAGCAGTACTTC. The rearrangement joins TRBV11-2 to TRBJ2-7; 10 nucleotides align to TRBD2. From germline, CDR1 is SGHAT and CDR2 FQNNGV. The trim removed 1 base at V and 6 bases at J, leaving 6 bases unmatched. There are 15 residues in the CDR3. Using reference TRBV11-2 and TRBJ2-7 for the parts outside the CDR3, the full variable domain is EAGVAQSPRYKIIEKRQSVAFWCNPISGHATLYWYQQILGQGPKLLIQFQNNGVVDDSQLPKDRFSAERLKGVDSTLKIQPAKLEDSAVYLCASSLAASGRSEQYFGPGTRLTVT.

The chain couples TRBV5-4 to TRBJ2-7; 8 bases line up with TRBD1. Per germline, CDR1 SGHNT and CDR2 YYREEE (reference sequence). With 4 bases clipped from V and 4 bases from J, the junction kept 10 bases outside the gene matches. The CDR3 spans 15 residues. The CDR3 loop reads CASSPDRVSMYEQYF. The CDR3, as DNA: TGTGCCAGCAGCCCGGACAGGGTTTCGATGTACGAGCAGTACTTC. The full variable domain, in which reference TRBV5-4 and TRBJ2-7 provide the parts outside the CDR3, is ETGVTQSPTHLIKTRGQQVTLRCSSQSGHNTVSWYQQALGQGPQFIFQYYREEENGRGNFPPRFSGLQFPNYSSELNVNALELDDSALYLCASSPDRVSMYEQYFGPGTRLTVT.

The V gene is TRBV28, the J gene TRBJ1-1, with D possibly matching TRBD1 (6 bases). This CDR3 spans 13 amino acids. Germline V gene lookup returns CDR1 MDHEN and CDR2 SYDVKM. The germline V and J ends were trimmed by 7 bases and 2 bases, with 11 bases remaining between them. This chain's CDR3 is CASKRGGNTEAFF. CDR3 bases: TGTGCCAGCAAAAGAGGGGGTAACACTGAAGCTTTCTTT.